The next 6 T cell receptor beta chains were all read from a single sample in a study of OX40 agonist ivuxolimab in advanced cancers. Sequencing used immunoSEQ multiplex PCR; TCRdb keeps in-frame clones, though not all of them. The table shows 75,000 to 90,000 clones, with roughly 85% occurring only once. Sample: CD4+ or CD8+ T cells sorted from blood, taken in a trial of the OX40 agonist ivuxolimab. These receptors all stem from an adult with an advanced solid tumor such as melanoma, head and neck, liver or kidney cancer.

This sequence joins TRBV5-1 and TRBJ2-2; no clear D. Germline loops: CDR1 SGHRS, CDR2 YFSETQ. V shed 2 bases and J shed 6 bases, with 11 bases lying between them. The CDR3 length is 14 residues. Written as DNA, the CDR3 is TGCGCCAGCAGCTTTACGGTTAGGGCCGGGGAGCTGTTTTTT. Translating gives CASSFTVRAGELFF.

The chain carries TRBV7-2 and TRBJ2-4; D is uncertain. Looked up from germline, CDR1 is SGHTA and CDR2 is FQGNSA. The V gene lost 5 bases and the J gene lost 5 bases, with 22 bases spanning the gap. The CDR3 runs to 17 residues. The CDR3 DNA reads TGTGCCAGCAGCCCCCAATGGGCGACCTCATCTCAAAACATTCAGTACTTC. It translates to CASSPQWATSSQNIQYF. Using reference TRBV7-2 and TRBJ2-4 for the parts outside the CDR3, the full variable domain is GAGVSQSPSNKVTEKGKDVELRCDPISGHTALYWYRQSLGQGLEFLIYFQGNSAPDKSGLPSDRFSAERTGGSVSTLTIQRTQQEDSAVYLCASSPQWATSSQNIQYFGAGTRLSVL.

This chain's CDR3 is CASSSTNTGELFF. The CDR3 DNA is TGTGCCAGCAGCAGCACGAACACCGGGGAGCTGTTTTTT. The V gene is TRBV7-3, the J gene TRBJ2-2, with no clear D. CDR1 SGHTA and CDR2 FQGTGA come from the germline V gene. V gave up 5 bases and J gave up 0 bases, with 4 bases separating them. This CDR3 has 13 residues.

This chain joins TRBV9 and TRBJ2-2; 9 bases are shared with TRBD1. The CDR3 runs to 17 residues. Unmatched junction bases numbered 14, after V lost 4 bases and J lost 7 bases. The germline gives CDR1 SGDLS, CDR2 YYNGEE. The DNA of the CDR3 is TGTGCCAGCAGCCAAAGACCACCGACAGGGGGACACGGGGAGCTGTTTTTT. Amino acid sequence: CASSQRPPTGGHGELFF.

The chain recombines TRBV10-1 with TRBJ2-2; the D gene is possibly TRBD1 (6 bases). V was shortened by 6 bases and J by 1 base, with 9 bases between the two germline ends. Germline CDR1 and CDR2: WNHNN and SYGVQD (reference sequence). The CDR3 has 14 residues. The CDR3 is CASSRTVNTGELFF. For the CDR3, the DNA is TGCGCCAGCAGCCGGACAGTGAACACCGGGGAGCTGTTTTTT.

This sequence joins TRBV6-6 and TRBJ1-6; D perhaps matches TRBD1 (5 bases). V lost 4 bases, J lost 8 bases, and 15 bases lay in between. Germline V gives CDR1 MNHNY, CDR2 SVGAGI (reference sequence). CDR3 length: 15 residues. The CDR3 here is CASSSSPGSYSPLHF. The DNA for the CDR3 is TGTGCCAGCAGTTCCTCCCCAGGGTCTTATTCACCCCTCCACTTT.